The 17 T cell receptor beta chains reported below all come from one sample, sequenced in a study of cytomegalovirus exposure and HLA in healthy donors (TCRdb year 2017). Library preparation employed the immunoSEQ multiplex PCR assay. For the multiplex PCR, a mixture combining 60 forward primers for TCR Vbeta segments and 13 reverse primers for TCR Jbeta segments was used. TCRdb mirrors the immuneACCESS table, restricted to in-frame sequences. Some clones are absent from its copies; in checked studies, under half trace to an unresolved V gene, and the reason for the others is unknown. The sample table contains roughly 99,000 clones; only one count was recorded for 70% to 80% of them. The ten largest clones take up 3% to 4% of the sample. The sample comprised PBMCs. The receptors were sampled from a male donor in good health and CMV-seropositive.

The V and J genes are TRBV5-1 and TRBJ2-1; D may be TRBD2 (7 bases). Germline V CDR1 and CDR2: SGHRS, YFSETQ. V lost 5 bases to trimming and J lost 7 bases, with 19 bases between them. CDR3 length equals 15 residues. This CDR3 reads CASRLAGAATNEQFF. CDR3 coding DNA: TGCGCCAGCAGACTTGCGGGGGCCGCTACGAATGAGCAGTTCTTC.

The V call is TRBV5-4, the J call TRBJ2-3; 8 bases line up with TRBD1. CDR1 is SGHNT, CDR2 YYREEE, per germline (reference sequence). V dropped 4 bases and J dropped 4; count of bases not matched to a gene: 2. The CDR3 extends over 13 amino acids. CDR3: CASSVQGADTQYF. The CDR3 DNA reads TGTGCCAGCAGCGTACAGGGGGCAGATACGCAGTATTTT.

V gene TRBV30 combines with J gene TRBJ1-1; 7 nucleotides match TRBD1. CDR1 and CDR2 (germline): GTSNPN, SVGIG (reference sequence). This CDR3 has 14 residues. Trimming took 1 base from V and 1 from J; bases not matched to a gene: 3. The CDR3: CAWSEGAANTEAFF. DNA for the CDR3: TGTGCCTGGAGTGAGGGGGCCGCGAACACTGAAGCTTTCTTT.

This clone was counted only a few times. The J gene is TRBJ2-1, the V gene TRBV4-1; D not resolved. Trimming removed 2 bases from V and 0 bases from J, with 8 bases in between. Germline assignment: CDR1 MGHRA and CDR2 YSYEKL. This CDR3 has 15 amino acids. CDR3 DNA sequence: TGCGCCAGCAGCCAAACGCCCGGCTCCTACAATGAGCAGTTCTTC. Protein: CASSQTPGSYNEQFF.

This chain connects TRBV4-3 to TRBJ2-2; D may be TRBD1 (5 bases). V was pared by 4 bases and J by 4 bases, with 10 bases between. The V gene's germline CDR1 is LGHNA and CDR2 YSLEER. The CDR3 extends over 14 amino acids. In DNA form, the CDR3 reads TGCGCCAGCAGCCTAGCCAGGGTCACCGGGGAGCTGTTTTTT. Encoded protein: CASSLARVTGELFF.

The CDR3 DNA reads as TGTGCCAGCAGCTTAGTCGGACAGGGTGAAGAGACCCAGTACTTC. It translates to CASSLVGQGEETQYF. The J gene is TRBJ2-5, the V gene TRBV5-6; 8 bases fit TRBD1. V trimming: 2 bases; J trimming: 3 bases; junction bases outside the gene matches: 6. This CDR3 has 15 residues. Germline V gene sequence: CDR1 SGHDT, CDR2 YYEEEE.

The CDR3 DNA is TGTGCCAGCAGCTTAAATGCGGGTCCGGGCTATGGCTACACCTTC. Its protein is CASSLNAGPGYGYTF. J is TRBJ1-2 and V is TRBV7-9; D not resolved. The V end lost 2 bases, the J end lost 4 bases, and 14 bases lay between the germline ends. The CDR3 contains 15 residues. Germline V lookup: CDR1 SEHNR, CDR2 FQNEAQ (reference sequence).

V is TRBV30 and J is TRBJ2-6; a weak D match, TRBD1 (5 bases). Germline values: CDR1 GTSNPN, CDR2 SVGIG (reference sequence). Deletions cut 7 bases from V and 0 bases from J, with 16 bases between. This CDR3 has 16 amino acids. The chain's CDR3 is CASPSGPGSGANVLTF. CDR3 bases: TGTGCCTCCCCCTCAGGGCCGGGCTCTGGGGCCAACGTCCTGACTTTC. Together with reference TRBV30 and TRBJ2-6, the CDR3 gives the full variable domain: SQTIHQWPATLVQPVGSPLSLECTVEGTSNPNLYWYRQAAGRGLQLLFYSVGIGQISSEVPQNLSASRPQDRQFILSSKKLLLSDSGFYLCASPSGPGSGANVLTFGAGSRLTVL.

The chain has TRBV10-3 and TRBJ2-7; TRBD1 aligns across 8 bases. Germline V gene data show CDR1 as ENHRY and CDR2 as SYGVKD. CDR3 length: 13 residues. With 4 bases clipped from V and 2 bases from J, the junction kept 1 base outside the gene matches. The CDR3 region has the DNA TGTGCCATCAGTGTCAGGGGGCCCTACGAGCAGTACTTC. It specifies CAISVRGPYEQYF.

V usage is TRBV29-1 and J usage is TRBJ1-1, with 7 bases lining up with TRBD1. CDR3 length: 13 amino acids. Germline CDR1 SQVTM, CDR2 ANQGSEA. The trim removed 7 bases at V and 0 bases at J, leaving 5 bases unmatched. The CDR3 spells CSAKTGLNTEAFF. CDR3 DNA sequence: TGCAGCGCAAAGACAGGGCTGAACACTGAAGCTTTCTTT.

The chain has TRBV4-3 and TRBJ2-3; no clear D. The germline CDR1 and CDR2 sequences are LGHNA and YSLEER. V lost 0 bases and J lost 4, with 14 bases in between. The length of the CDR3 is 16 residues. The CDR3 region is CASSQDWSKRSDTQYF. CDR3 nucleotide sequence: TGCGCCAGCAGCCAAGATTGGAGTAAACGATCAGATACGCAGTATTTT.

CDR3 region: CASSLSKGATYEQYF. For the CDR3, the DNA is TGTGCCAGCAGTTTATCGAAGGGGGCAACCTACGAGCAGTACTTC. V usage is TRBV27 and J usage is TRBJ2-7, with 7 bases that match TRBD1. With V trimmed by 0 bases and J by 2 bases, 4 bases remained unmatched. This CDR3 is 15 amino acids long. Per germline, CDR1 MNHEY and CDR2 SMNVEV (reference sequence).

The gene calls are TRBV2 and TRBJ1-2; TRBD1 agrees at 7 bases. The V and J ends lost 6 bases and 1 base, in that order; junction bases with no gene match: 8. Germline V CDR1 and CDR2: SNHLY, FYNNEI. This CDR3 is built from 15 residues. CDR3 nucleotide sequence: TGTGCCAGCAGGATACAAGGGACAGATAACTATGGCTACACCTTC. It is translated as CASRIQGTDNYGYTF.

This clone was seen only a few times. The chain carries TRBV29-1 and TRBJ1-4, with D unresolved. The CDR3 totals 13 residues. V lost 4 bases and J 3 bases, leaving 9 bases between the germline ends. Germline V gene sequence: CDR1 SQVTM, CDR2 ANQGSEA. DNA for the CDR3: TGCAGCGTTGTCGGCGGGTCTAATGAAAAACTGTTTTTT. It translates to CSVVGGSNEKLFF.

The rearrangement joins TRBV30 to TRBJ1-2; D is unclear. There are 14 residues in the CDR3. Trimming took 0 bases from V and 8 from J, leaving 16 bases between them. The germline CDR1 and CDR2 sequences are GTSNPN and SVGIG (reference sequence). The CDR3 spells CAWSVRTASYGYTF. DNA for the CDR3: TGTGCCTGGAGTGTACGAACAGCCTCCTACGGCTACACCTTC. Supplemented by reference TRBV30 and TRBJ1-2, the full variable domain reads SQTIHQWPATLVQPVGSPLSLECTVEGTSNPNLYWYRQAAGRGLQLLFYSVGIGQISSEVPQNLSASRPQDRQFILSSKKLLLSDSGFYLCAWSVRTASYGYTFGSGTRLTVV.

V gene TRBV5-4 combines with J gene TRBJ2-5, with D unresolved. The CDR3 has 13 amino acids. V shed 1 base and J shed 5 bases, with 9 bases lying between them. CDR1 and CDR2 from the germline V gene are SGHNT and YYREEE (reference sequence). The CDR3 DNA follows: TGTGCCAGCAGCTTGCAGGTCCAGGAGACCCAGTACTTC. This gives the protein CASSLQVQETQYF. Based on the CDR3 plus reference TRBV5-4 and TRBJ2-5, the full variable domain is ETGVTQSPTHLIKTRGQQVTLRCSSQSGHNTVSWYQQALGQGPQFIFQYYREEENGRGNFPPRFSGLQFPNYSSELNVNALELDDSALYLCASSLQVQETQYFGPGTRLLVL.

A remark on this clone: An end of the junction differs from the germline gene, which may be a read error. The V call is TRBV5-6, the J call TRBJ2-1, with 9 nucleotides matching TRBD2. The CDR3 covers 15 residues. CDR1 and CDR2 (germline): SGHDT, YYEEEE. CDR3 coding DNA: TGTGCCAGCAGTTTGGGGGGACTAGCCGAGAATGAGCAGTTCTTC. It is translated as CASSLGGLAENEQFF.